These 17 T cell receptor beta chains were sequenced from one sample in a study of OX40 agonist ivuxolimab in advanced cancers. Libraries were built with the immunoSEQ multiplex PCR assay. TCRdb took this table from immuneACCESS and kept in-frame rearrangements with V and J called. Such tables lack part of the clones; where checked against another copy, unresolved V genes explain under half of the gap, and the rest is unexplained. The sample table contains 75,000 to 95,000 clones; only one count was recorded for 90% to 95% of them. Of the sample, roughly 0.5% falls within the top ten clones. Sequences were derived from CD4+ or CD8+ T cells sorted from blood, sampled in a trial of the OX40 agonist ivuxolimab. These receptors all come from an adult with an advanced solid tumor such as melanoma, head and neck, liver or kidney cancer.

This clone has only one observation. DNA for the CDR3: TGTGCCAGCAGCTTCAGGGTCGAGAACACTGAAGCTTTCTTT. This codes for CASSFRVENTEAFF. The gene calls are TRBV7-6 and TRBJ1-1; D perhaps matches TRBD1 (5 bases). The CDR3 length is 14 residues. Trimming took 3 bases from V and 1 from J, leaving 9 bases between them. Germline V gene sequence: CDR1 SGHVS, CDR2 FNYEAQ.

This chain links TRBV18 with TRBJ1-2, with D perhaps TRBD1 (6 bases). The CDR3 totals 15 residues. V gave up 1 base and J gave up 1 base, with 10 bases separating them. CDR1 is KGHSH and CDR2 is LQKENI in the germline V gene. In DNA, the CDR3 is TGTGCCAGCTCACCACGGACAGACTATAACTATGGCTACACCTTC. It specifies CASSPRTDYNYGYTF.

Written as DNA, the CDR3 is TGTGCCAGCAGTGAAGTCTGGCAGGACTATGGCTACACCTTC. The encoded protein is CASSEVWQDYGYTF. This chain joins TRBV6-1 and TRBJ1-2, with D uncertain. V was clipped by 1 base and J by 3 bases, with 9 bases between them. Germline CDR1 is MNHNS and CDR2 is SASEGT. The CDR3 runs 14 residues.

The chain has TRBV7-8 and TRBJ1-1, with D perhaps matching TRBD1 (6 bases). The germline gives CDR1 SGHVS, CDR2 FQNEAQ. Trimming shortened V by 5 bases and J by 0 bases, and 16 bases separated the two germline ends. The CDR3 has 16 residues. This chain's CDR3 is CASSPYRASVNTEAFF. CDR3 coding DNA: TGTGCCAGCAGCCCATACAGGGCCTCGGTGAACACTGAAGCTTTCTTT. Complete variable domain (other parts from reference TRBV7-8 and TRBJ1-1): GAGVSQSPRYKVAKRGQDVALRCDPISGHVSLFWYQQALGQGPEFLTYFQNEAQLDKSGLPSDRFFAERPEGSVSTLKIQRTQQEDSAVYLCASSPYRASVNTEAFFGQGTRLTVV.

The chain links TRBV6-4 to TRBJ1-4, with 9 bases aligning to TRBD1. The CDR3 contains 18 residues. From germline, CDR1 is MRHNA and CDR2 SNTAGT. The ends lost 6 bases at V and 4 bases at J; junction bases unmatched: 15. This CDR3 is CASRPAGQGTIFNEKLFF. The CDR3 region has the DNA TGTGCCAGCAGACCTGCGGGACAGGGCACCATTTTTAATGAAAAACTGTTTTTT.

The chain recombines TRBV10-3 with TRBJ2-5; the match to TRBD1 covers 10 bases. The germline V gene encodes CDR1 ENHRY and CDR2 SYGVKD. This CDR3 comprises 15 residues. The V segment lost 6 bases and the J segment 9 bases; nucleotides outside the gene matches: 13. The CDR3 sequence is CAISPGTGVDRAQYF. Here the CDR3 DNA reads TGTGCCATCAGCCCCGGGACAGGGGTGGACAGGGCCCAGTACTTC.

This rearrangement joins TRBV7-9 to TRBJ1-6, with D tentatively TRBD1 (5 bases). Looked up from germline, CDR1 is SEHNR and CDR2 is FQNEAQ (reference sequence). The CDR3 consists of 15 residues. The V end lost 0 bases, the J end lost 7 bases, and 10 bases lay between the germline ends. The CDR3 DNA sequence: TGTGCCAGCAGCTTAGCAGAGGGGACGAATTCACCCCTCCACTTT. It is translated as CASSLAEGTNSPLHF.

The rearrangement uses TRBV19 and TRBJ2-1, with 8 bases matching TRBD2. Per germline, CDR1 LNHDA and CDR2 SQIVND (reference sequence). The CDR3 contains 17 residues. Losses at the gene ends were 1 base for V and 0 bases for J; bases not matched to a gene: 5. CDR3 protein: CASSIGGGGSSYNEQFF. CDR3 nucleotide sequence: TGTGCCAGTAGTATAGGCGGCGGGGGGAGCTCCTACAATGAGCAGTTCTTC.

The chain joins TRBV2 to TRBJ2-1; TRBD2 matches at 8 bases. Losses at the gene ends were 7 bases for V and 3 bases for J; bases not matched to a gene: 8. Germline lookup yields CDR1 SNHLY and CDR2 FYNNEI. The CDR3 contains 15 residues. This CDR3 is CASKNGRAVYNEQFF. The DNA of the CDR3 is TGTGCCAGCAAGAACGGGAGGGCAGTCTACAATGAGCAGTTCTTC.

The chain is built from TRBV27 and TRBJ2-3, with 10 positions matching TRBD2. The germline V gene has CDR1 MNHEY and CDR2 SMNVEV (reference sequence). The CDR3 has 15 residues. With 3 bases clipped from V and 9 bases from J, the junction kept 9 bases outside the gene matches. This CDR3 is CASSFRTSGPGTQYF. CDR3 nucleotide sequence: TGTGCCAGCAGTTTTAGGACTAGCGGCCCGGGGACGCAGTATTTT.

The chain is built from TRBV29-1 and TRBJ1-2; 7 nucleotides align to TRBD1. CDR1 SQVTM and CDR2 ANQGSEA come from the germline V gene. The CDR3 runs 13 residues. V trimming: 4 bases; J trimming: 3 bases; junction bases outside the gene matches: 5. The CDR3 spells CSVALGQDYGYTF. CDR3 nucleotide sequence: TGCAGCGTTGCGTTAGGACAGGACTATGGCTACACCTTC. The complete variable domain, with remaining parts taken from reference TRBV29-1 and TRBJ1-2, reads SAVISQKPSRDICQRGTSLTIQCQVDSQVTMMFWYRQQPGQSLTLIATANQGSEATYESGFVIDKFPISRPNLTFSTLTVSNMSPEDSSIYLCSVALGQDYGYTFGSGTRLTVV.

CDR3 coding DNA: TGTGCCAGTTCCTCCGGGCCCTCTGGGGTAGCCAAAAACATTCAGTACTTC. It translates to CASSSGPSGVAKNIQYF. V usage is TRBV9 and J usage is TRBJ2-4, with D uncertain. The CDR3 consists of 17 residues. Germline V lookup: CDR1 SGDLS, CDR2 YYNGEE. Trimming took off 8 bases at V and 0 bases at J, with 21 bases between the two ends.

About this clone: Mismatch with germline at one junction end may stem from a read error. The sample holds other DNA sequences that translate to the same CDR3. The chain combines TRBV5-1 with TRBJ1-1, with 8 positions matching TRBD1. From germline, CDR1 is SGHRS and CDR2 YFSETQ. The CDR3 has 16 residues. This chain's CDR3 is CASSLGPGGRSTEAFF. DNA of the CDR3: TGCGCCAGCAGCTTGGGACCAGGGGGCAGGTCCACTGAAGCCTTCTTT. Full variable domain (outside the CDR3, taken from reference TRBV5-1 and TRBJ1-1): KAGVTQTPRYLIKTRGQQVTLSCSPISGHRSVSWYQQTPGQGLQFLFEYFSETQRNKGNFPGRFSGRQFSNSRSEMNVSTLELGDSALYLCASSLGPGGRSTEAFFGQGTRLTVV.

The gene calls are TRBV6-6 and TRBJ1-1, with no clear D. Germline-derived CDR1 and CDR2 are MNHNY and SVGAGI (reference sequence). Trimming left V 6 bases short and J 4 bases short, with 12 bases between. The CDR3 loop spans 13 amino acids. The CDR3 DNA reads TGTGCCAGCAGGCCGCGACCGAGCACTGAAGCTTTCTTT. Translating gives CASRPRPSTEAFF.

V and J are TRBV5-1 and TRBJ1-3, with D unclear. Germline V CDR1 and CDR2: SGHRS, YFSETQ. V lost 4 bases to trimming and J lost 0 bases, with 14 bases between them. The CDR3 covers 16 residues. DNA of the CDR3: TGCGCCAGCAGCCTTTTGGGCAGCAGCTCTGGAAACACCATATATTTT. It encodes CASSLLGSSSGNTIYF.

The chain combines TRBV6-6 with TRBJ1-5, with 7 bases matching TRBD1. The CDR3 has 14 residues. Losses at the gene ends were 2 bases for V and 7 bases for J; bases not matched to a gene: 5. Germline CDR1 and CDR2: MNHNY and SVGAGI (reference sequence). CDR3 protein: CASSYMSGGQPQHF. The CDR3 DNA reads as TGTGCCAGCAGTTACATGTCAGGGGGACAGCCCCAGCATTTT.

The V and J genes are TRBV7-6 and TRBJ1-4; 10 nucleotides line up with TRBD1. The length of the CDR3 is 18 residues. Losses at the gene ends were 5 bases for V and 6 bases for J; bases not matched to a gene: 15. CDR1 and CDR2 from the germline V gene are SGHVS and FNYEAQ. DNA of the CDR3: TGTGCCAGCAGCGAGGGGGGTAGAGGACAGGGGGTATATGAAAAACTGTTTTTT. Amino acid sequence: CASSEGGRGQGVYEKLFF.